This paragraph reports one T cell receptor (beta chain). Its target is unknown. TCR alpha and TCR beta cDNA libraries carrying sample barcodes and UMIs came from 5'RACE with constant-segment primers. Via MiXCR, TCRdb re-called the 5' RACE reads, giving one row per CDR3 protein. The data show roughly 610,000 distinct CDR3 sequences, approximately 15% seen once. Germline CDR1 SGHDT, CDR2 YYEEEE. Deletions cut 2 bases from V and 4 bases from J, with 12 bases between. CDR3 size: 14 residues. This sample stems from a study of T-cell memory formation after mild COVID-19. Study observations and caveats: Shrinking CD4+ clones were chiefly CM and EM; CD8+ ones were chiefly EMRA.

This receptor was identified in an adult woman who had mild COVID-19 (a few samples of this study predate the infection). Cell type and time point are not known. The V call is TRBV5-6, the J call TRBJ1-1; D is uncertain. The sequencing sample was made of PBMCs or a T cell subset sorted from them (not recorded which). DNA for the CDR3: TGTGCCAGCAGCTTCCCTCGACTGGGCACTGAAGCTTTCTTT. It codes for CASSFPRLGTEAFF.